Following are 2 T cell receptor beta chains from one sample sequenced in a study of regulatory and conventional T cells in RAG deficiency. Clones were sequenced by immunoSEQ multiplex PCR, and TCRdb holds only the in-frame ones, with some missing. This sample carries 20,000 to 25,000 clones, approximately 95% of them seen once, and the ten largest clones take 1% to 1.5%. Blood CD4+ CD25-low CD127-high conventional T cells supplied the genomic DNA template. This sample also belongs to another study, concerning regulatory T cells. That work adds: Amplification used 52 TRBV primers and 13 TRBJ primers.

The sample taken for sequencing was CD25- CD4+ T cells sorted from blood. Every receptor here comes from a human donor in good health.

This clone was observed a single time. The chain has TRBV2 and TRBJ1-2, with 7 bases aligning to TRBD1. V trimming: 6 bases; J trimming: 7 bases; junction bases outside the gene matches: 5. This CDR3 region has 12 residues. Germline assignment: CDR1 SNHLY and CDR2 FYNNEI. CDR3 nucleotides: TGTGCCAGCAGGGTGCAGGGGGGTGGCTACACCTTC. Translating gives CASRVQGGGYTF.

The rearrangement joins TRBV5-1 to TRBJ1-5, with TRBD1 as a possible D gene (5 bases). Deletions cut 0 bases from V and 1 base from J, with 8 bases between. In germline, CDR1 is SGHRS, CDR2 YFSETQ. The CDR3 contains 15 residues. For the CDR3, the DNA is TGCGCCAGCAGCTTGGAGGGGTCGAGCAATCAGCCCCAGCATTTT. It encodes CASSLEGSSNQPQHF.